This passage covers 21 T cell receptor beta chains from one sample sequenced in a study of shared clonotypes between healthy human individuals. Using immunoSEQ multiplex PCR, the repertoire was profiled, and TCRdb retains in-frame clones only, with some absent. Of around 180,000 clones in the sample, approximately 95% are singletons; the top ten hold around 0.067%. The sample comprised naive CD4+ T cells sorted from blood. Subset described: CD45RA+ positively selected. These receptors were collected from a woman aged 25 to 39 in good health.

The genes are TRBV6-4 and TRBJ1-1, with D perhaps TRBD1 (5 bases). The germline V and J ends were trimmed by 10 bases and 2 bases, with 8 bases remaining between them. Germline-derived CDR1 and CDR2 are MRHNA and SNTAGT. The CDR3 has 11 amino acids. Here the CDR3 reads CAIQGNTEAFF. For the CDR3, the DNA is TGTGCCATTCAGGGAAACACTGAAGCTTTCTTT.

The rearrangement links TRBV7-3 to TRBJ2-3; tentative D call: TRBD1 (7 bases). This CDR3 comprises 14 residues. V was pared by 5 bases and J by 7 bases, with 16 bases between. Germline V gene sequence: CDR1 SGHTA, CDR2 FQGTGA. The CDR3 here is CASSLGGQLHTQYF. DNA of the CDR3: TGTGCCAGCAGCCTCGGGGGACAGTTACATACGCAGTATTTT. Full variable domain (remainder filled in from reference TRBV7-3 and TRBJ2-3): GAGVSQTPSNKVTEKGKYVELRCDPISGHTALYWYRQSLGQGPEFLIYFQGTGAADDSGLPNDRFFAVRPEGSVSTLKIQRTERGDSAVYLCASSLGGQLHTQYFGPGTRLTVL.

This chain uses TRBV9 with TRBJ1-1, with 7 bases aligning to TRBD1. Germline assignment: CDR1 SGDLS and CDR2 YYNGEE. The CDR3 has 16 residues. V was clipped by 4 bases and J by 0 bases; unmatched bases: 9. The CDR3 coding sequence is TGTGCCAGCAGCTCAGGGGGTCCAGCCATGAACACTGAAGCTTTCTTT. It yields the protein CASSSGGPAMNTEAFF.

This clone was observed a single time. CDR3 coding DNA: TGTGCCAGCAGTGAAAGAGGGACAGGGTATAGCAATCAGCCCCAGCATTTT. Translating gives CASSERGTGYSNQPQHF. This chain links TRBV2 with TRBJ1-5, with 9 bases aligning to TRBD1. The germline V gene encodes CDR1 SNHLY and CDR2 FYNNEI. The CDR3 extends over 17 amino acids. V lost 2 bases to trimming and J lost 0 bases; unmatched junction nucleotides: 5.

V gene TRBV5-1 combines with J gene TRBJ1-2, with unresolved D. CDR1 and CDR2 (germline): SGHRS, YFSETQ. Trimming removed 1 base at V and 6 bases at J, with 4 bases between. The CDR3 has 11 amino acids. The CDR3, as DNA: TGCGCCAGCAGCTTGCAGGATGGCTACACCTTC. It specifies CASSLQDGYTF.

The chain employs TRBV7-2 and TRBJ2-1, with D hard to call. V dropped 5 bases and J dropped 8 bases, with 19 bases sitting between them. CDR3 length: 15 residues. Germline values: CDR1 SGHTA, CDR2 FQGNSA. CDR3 DNA sequence: TGTGCCAGCAGCCCGGCAGCCACTTCTTCATATGAGCAGTTCTTC. It codes for CASSPAATSSYEQFF.

The chain combines TRBV7-3 with TRBJ2-5; D ambiguous. V dropped 2 bases and J dropped 3 bases, with 10 bases sitting between them. Per germline, CDR1 SGHTA and CDR2 FQGTGA. The CDR3 covers 14 residues. CDR3 nucleotide sequence: TGTGCCAGCAGCTTAGGTGCAGGAGAAGAGACCCAGTACTTC. As protein: CASSLGAGEETQYF.

The V call is TRBV5-1, the J call TRBJ2-2; 9 bases are a match to TRBD1. J lost 6 bases, V lost 1 base, and 4 bases had no gene match. Germline CDR1 is SGHRS and CDR2 is YFSETQ. The CDR3 is made up of 15 amino acids. The CDR3 protein is CASSLRTGDAGELFF. The CDR3 DNA is TGCGCCAGCAGCTTGAGGACAGGGGACGCCGGGGAGCTGTTTTTT. Looking up the rest from reference TRBV5-1 and TRBJ2-2 gives the full variable domain: KAGVTQTPRYLIKTRGQQVTLSCSPISGHRSVSWYQQTPGQGLQFLFEYFSETQRNKGNFPGRFSGRQFSNSRSEMNVSTLELGDSALYLCASSLRTGDAGELFFGEGSRLTVL.

The chain uses TRBV28 and TRBJ2-5; 11 nucleotides line up with TRBD2. The CDR3 sequence is 18 residues long. CDR1 and CDR2 from the germline V gene are MDHEN and SYDVKM. V was clipped by 5 bases and J by 5 bases; unmatched bases: 16. The CDR3 sequence is CASSPNPGTSGVGETQYF. The CDR3 DNA follows: TGTGCCAGCAGTCCTAACCCCGGGACTAGCGGCGTTGGGGAGACCCAGTACTTC. Supplemented by reference TRBV28 and TRBJ2-5, the full variable domain reads DVKVTQSSRYLVKRTGEKVFLECVQDMDHENMFWYRQDPGLGLRLIYFSYDVKMKEKGDIPEGYSVSREKKERFSLILESASTNQTSMYLCASSPNPGTSGVGETQYFGPGTRLLVL.

The chain links TRBV7-9 to TRBJ2-2; 10 bases match TRBD1. The CDR3 sequence is 15 residues long. Germline V CDR1 and CDR2: SEHNR, FQNEAQ (reference sequence). The V gene end was trimmed by 4 bases and the J gene end by 7 bases; junction bases not matched to a gene: 6. The CDR3 bases are TGTGCCAGCAGCTCCGGACAGGGGGGAGACGGGGAGCTGTTTTTT. This encodes CASSSGQGGDGELFF.

This clone was detected a few times. The chain has TRBV20-1 and TRBJ1-2; D is unclear. CDR3 length equals 11 residues. Germline CDR1 and CDR2: DFQATT and SNEGSKA (reference sequence). Trimming cost V 5 bases and J 4 bases, with 8 bases left between them. CDR3 loop: CSARLTYGYTF. CDR3 DNA sequence: TGCAGTGCTCGCCTGACCTATGGCTACACCTTC.

This clone is a singleton in its sample. This chain links TRBV19 with TRBJ2-2; D tentatively reads TRBD1 or TRBD2 (5 bases each). Per germline, CDR1 LNHDA and CDR2 SQIVND (reference sequence). The CDR3 is 14 residues long. Trimming removed 11 bases at V and 2 bases at J, with 15 bases between. CDR3 residues: CACTPGPNTGELFF. CDR3 bases: TGTGCCTGTACTCCGGGGCCTAACACCGGGGAGCTGTTTTTT.

This clone was recorded only once. The gene calls are TRBV9 and TRBJ1-5; D gene uncertain. The CDR3 has 13 residues. Germline V gene sequence: CDR1 SGDLS, CDR2 YYNGEE. Trimming cost V 3 bases and J 6 bases, with 10 bases left between them. CDR3 DNA sequence: TGTGCCAGCAGCGCCGAAGGAAGTCAGCCCCAGCATTTT. Encoded protein: CASSAEGSQPQHF.

This rearrangement joins TRBV11-2 to TRBJ1-3; the D is unclear. Between the trimmed V and J ends, which lost 1 base and 2 bases, there was a span of 12 bases. Germline CDR1 is SGHAT and CDR2 is FQNNGV. The CDR3 runs 16 residues. CDR3 DNA: TGTGCCAGCAGCTTAGTCTCGTGGGGTCCTGGAAACACCATATATTTT. Translating gives CASSLVSWGPGNTIYF.

The sample holds one count of this clone. The rearrangement joins TRBV11-3 to TRBJ2-7; D is unclear. The CDR3 extends over 13 amino acids. The V and J ends lost 0 bases and 6 bases respectively, with 9 bases between them. The V gene's germline CDR1 is SGHNT and CDR2 YENEEA. The DNA for the CDR3 is TGTGCCAGCAGCTTAGATCGAGGTGGCGAGCAGTACTTC. It is translated as CASSLDRGGEQYF.

The chain has TRBV14 and TRBJ2-3, with D uncertain. The CDR3 is made up of 12 amino acids. Germline V gives CDR1 SGHDN, CDR2 FVKESK. The V end lost 3 bases, the J end lost 6 bases, and 7 bases lay between the germline ends. The CDR3 reads CASSQTGDTQYF. For the CDR3, the DNA is TGTGCCAGCAGCCAGACCGGGGATACGCAGTATTTT.

The chain links TRBV9 to TRBJ2-3; 7 bases fit TRBD2. CDR3 size: 16 residues. Trimming cost V 0 bases and J 4 bases; bases outside gene matches: 8. Germline V gene lookup returns CDR1 SGDLS and CDR2 YYNGEE. This CDR3 reads CASSVAAAGSADTQYF. CDR3 DNA: TGTGCCAGCAGCGTAGCGGCAGCGGGAAGTGCAGATACGCAGTATTTT. The variable domain in full, with the rest retrieved from reference TRBV9 and TRBJ2-3, is DSGVTQTPKHLITATGQRVTLRCSPRSGDLSVYWYQQSLDQGLQFLIQYYNGEERAKGNILERFSAQQFPDLHSELNLSSLELGDSALYFCASSVAAAGSADTQYFGPGTRLTVL.

The J gene is TRBJ2-3, the V gene TRBV9; D remains ambiguous. Trimming pared 2 bases from V and 5 bases from J, leaving 12 bases between. The CDR3 runs 14 residues. CDR1 SGDLS and CDR2 YYNGEE come from the germline V gene. The CDR3 bases are TGTGCCAGCAGCGTCGCCCCGAAATTAGATACGCAGTATTTT. It yields the protein CASSVAPKLDTQYF.

J is TRBJ2-7 and V is TRBV27, with TRBD1 identical over 7 bases. Looked up from germline, CDR1 is MNHEY and CDR2 is SMNVEV (reference sequence). Germline trimming cut 8 bases from V and 4 bases from J; bases unmatched to any gene: 8. This CDR3 spans 13 amino acids. The CDR3 loop is CASRRTGVYEQYF. DNA of the CDR3: TGTGCCAGCCGCCGGACAGGAGTATACGAGCAGTACTTC.

This sequence joins TRBV27 and TRBJ2-5; D gene unclear. The J call could be wrong; TRBJ2-7 is a better fit for the DNA end. The CDR3 totals 14 residues. Germline loops: CDR1 MNHEY, CDR2 SMNVEV (reference sequence). The chain's CDR3 is CASSLSAASYEQYF. CDR3 nucleotides: TGTGCCAGCAGTTTATCCGCCGCGTCCTACGAGCAGTACTTC.

The rearrangement links TRBV30 to TRBJ2-3, with D maybe TRBD1 (6 bases). The CDR3 runs 15 residues. The V gene lost 0 bases and the J gene lost 2 bases, with 12 bases spanning the gap. Germline V gene lookup returns CDR1 GTSNPN and CDR2 SVGIG (reference sequence). The CDR3 DNA reads as TGTGCCTGGAGTGTACTGGCAGGGGTCACAGATACGCAGTATTTT. Residues: CAWSVLAGVTDTQYF.